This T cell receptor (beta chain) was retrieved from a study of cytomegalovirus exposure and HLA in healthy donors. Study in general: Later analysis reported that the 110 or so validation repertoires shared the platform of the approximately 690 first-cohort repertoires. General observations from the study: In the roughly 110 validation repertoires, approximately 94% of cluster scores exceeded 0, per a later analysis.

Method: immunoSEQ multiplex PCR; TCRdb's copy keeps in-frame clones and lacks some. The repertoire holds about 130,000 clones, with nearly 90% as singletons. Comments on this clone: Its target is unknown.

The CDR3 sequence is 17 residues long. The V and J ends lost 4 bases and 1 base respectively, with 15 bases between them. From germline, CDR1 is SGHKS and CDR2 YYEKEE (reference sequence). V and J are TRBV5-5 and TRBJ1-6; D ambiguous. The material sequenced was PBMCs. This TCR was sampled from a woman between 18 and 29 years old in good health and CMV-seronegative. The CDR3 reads CASSTGLSRSYNSPLHF. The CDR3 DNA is TGTGCCAGCAGCACCGGACTGAGTAGATCCTATAATTCACCCCTCCACTTT. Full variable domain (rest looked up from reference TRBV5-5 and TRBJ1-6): DAGVTQSPTHLIKTRGQQVTLRCSPISGHKSVSWYQQVLGQGPQFIFQYYEKEERGRGNFPDRFSARQFPNYSSELNVNALLLGDSALYLCASSTGLSRSYNSPLHFGNGTRLTVT.